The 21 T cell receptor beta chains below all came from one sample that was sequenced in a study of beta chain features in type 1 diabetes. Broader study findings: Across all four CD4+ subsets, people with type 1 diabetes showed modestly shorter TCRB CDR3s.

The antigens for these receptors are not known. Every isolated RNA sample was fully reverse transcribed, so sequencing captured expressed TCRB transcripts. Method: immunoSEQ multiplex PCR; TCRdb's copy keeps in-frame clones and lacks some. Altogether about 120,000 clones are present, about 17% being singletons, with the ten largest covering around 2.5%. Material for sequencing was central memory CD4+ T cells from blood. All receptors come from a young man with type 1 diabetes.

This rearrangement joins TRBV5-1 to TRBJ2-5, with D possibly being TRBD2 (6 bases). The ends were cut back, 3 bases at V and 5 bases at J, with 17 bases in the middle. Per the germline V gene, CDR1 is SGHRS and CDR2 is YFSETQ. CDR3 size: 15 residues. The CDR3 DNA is TGCGCCAGCAGCTCCGGGGGTAGGAGTATGGAGACCCAGTACTTC. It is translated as CASSSGGRSMETQYF.

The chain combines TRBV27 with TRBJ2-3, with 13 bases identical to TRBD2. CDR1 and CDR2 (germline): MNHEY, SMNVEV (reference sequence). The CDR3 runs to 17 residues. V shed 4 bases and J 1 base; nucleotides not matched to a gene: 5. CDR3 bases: TGTGCCAGCAGTTCTCCCGGACTAGCGGGGGGCACAGATACGCAGTATTTT. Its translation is CASSSPGLAGGTDTQYF.

As DNA, the CDR3 is TGTGCCAGCAGGGCAGGGGTTGACACCATATATTTT. Its protein is CASRAGVDTIYF. V and J are TRBV28 and TRBJ1-3; D might be TRBD1 (6 bases). V dropped 6 bases and J dropped 8 bases, with 11 bases sitting between them. There are 12 residues in the CDR3. Per the germline V gene, CDR1 is MDHEN and CDR2 is SYDVKM.

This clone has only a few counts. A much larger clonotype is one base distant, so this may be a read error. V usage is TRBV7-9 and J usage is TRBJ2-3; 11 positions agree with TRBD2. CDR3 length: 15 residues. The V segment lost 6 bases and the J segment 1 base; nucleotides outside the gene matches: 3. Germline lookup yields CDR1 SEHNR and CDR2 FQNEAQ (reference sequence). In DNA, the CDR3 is TGTGCCAGCAGTCAGACTAGCGGGGGCACAGATACGCAGTATTTT. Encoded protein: CASSQTSGGTDTQYF. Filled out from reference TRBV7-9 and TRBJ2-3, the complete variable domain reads DTGVSQNPRHKITKRGQNVTFRCDPISEHNRLYWYRQTLGQGPEFLTYFQNEAQLEKSRLLSDRFSAERPKGSFSTLEIQRTEQGDSAMYLCASSQTSGGTDTQYFGPGTRLTVL.

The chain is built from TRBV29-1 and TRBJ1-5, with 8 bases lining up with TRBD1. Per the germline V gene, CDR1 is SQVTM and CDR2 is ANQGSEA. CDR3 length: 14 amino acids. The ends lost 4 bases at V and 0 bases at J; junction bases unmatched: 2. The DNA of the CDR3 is TGCAGCGTTGGGGGGACAGGTAGCAATCAGCCCCAGCATTTT. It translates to CSVGGTGSNQPQHF.

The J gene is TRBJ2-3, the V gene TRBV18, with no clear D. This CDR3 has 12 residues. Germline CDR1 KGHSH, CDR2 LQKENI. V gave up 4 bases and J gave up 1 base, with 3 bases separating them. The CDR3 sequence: CASSLRTDTQYF. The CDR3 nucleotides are TGTGCCAGCTCACTGCGCACAGATACGCAGTATTTT. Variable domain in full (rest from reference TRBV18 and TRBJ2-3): NAGVMQNPRHLVRRRGQEARLRCSPMKGHSHVYWYRQLPEEGLKFMVYLQKENIIDESGMPKERFSAEFPKEGPSILRIQQVVRGDSAAYFCASSLRTDTQYFGPGTRLTVL.

The DNA of the CDR3 is TGTGCCAGCAGCCTTATACAGGGGGCTGTCGGGGAGCTGTTTTTT. Translated, it gives CASSLIQGAVGELFF. The genes are TRBV7-3 and TRBJ2-2; TRBD1 matches 9 bases. From germline, CDR1 is SGHTA and CDR2 FQGTGA. CDR3 length: 15 amino acids. Losses at the gene ends were 5 bases for V and 7 bases for J; bases not matched to a gene: 8.

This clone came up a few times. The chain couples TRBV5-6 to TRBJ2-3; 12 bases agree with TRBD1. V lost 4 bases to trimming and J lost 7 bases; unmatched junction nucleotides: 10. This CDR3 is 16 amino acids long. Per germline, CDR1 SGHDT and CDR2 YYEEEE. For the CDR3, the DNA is TGTGCCAGCAGCCTGACCGGGACAGGGGGCTCATATACGCAGTATTTT. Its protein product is CASSLTGTGGSYTQYF.

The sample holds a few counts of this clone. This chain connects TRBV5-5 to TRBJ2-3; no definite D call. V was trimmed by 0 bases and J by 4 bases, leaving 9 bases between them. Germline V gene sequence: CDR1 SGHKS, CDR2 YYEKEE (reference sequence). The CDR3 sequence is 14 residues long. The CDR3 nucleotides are TGTGCCAGCAGCTTGGACCGGGTGGCAGATACGCAGTATTTT. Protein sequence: CASSLDRVADTQYF.

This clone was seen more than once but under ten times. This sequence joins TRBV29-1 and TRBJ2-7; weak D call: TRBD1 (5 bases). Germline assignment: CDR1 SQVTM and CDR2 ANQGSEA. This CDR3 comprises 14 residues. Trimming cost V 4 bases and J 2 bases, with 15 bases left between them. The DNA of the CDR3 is TGCAGCGTTGTTGAGTTTGACAGTACCTACGAGCAGTACTTC. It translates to CSVVEFDSTYEQYF.

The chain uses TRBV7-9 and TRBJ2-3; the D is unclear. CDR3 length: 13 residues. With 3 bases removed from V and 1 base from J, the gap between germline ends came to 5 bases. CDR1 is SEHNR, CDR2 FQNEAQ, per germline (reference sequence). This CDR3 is CASSFVGTDTQYF. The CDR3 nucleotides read TGTGCCAGCAGCTTCGTGGGCACAGATACGCAGTATTTT.

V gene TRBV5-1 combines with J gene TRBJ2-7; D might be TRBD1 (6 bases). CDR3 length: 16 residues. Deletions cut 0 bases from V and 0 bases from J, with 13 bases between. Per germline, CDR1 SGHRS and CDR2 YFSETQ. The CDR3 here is CASSLEVDRYSYEQYF. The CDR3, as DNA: TGCGCCAGCAGCTTGGAGGTTGACAGGTACTCCTACGAGCAGTACTTC.

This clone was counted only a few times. The CDR3 DNA is TGCGCCAGCAGCCAAGGTGGACAGTTAAACAATGAGCAGTTCTTC. Amino acids: CASSQGGQLNNEQFF. The rearrangement uses TRBV4-3 and TRBJ2-1; a weak D match, TRBD1 (6 bases). Germline-derived CDR1 and CDR2 are LGHNA and YSLEER. Trimming pared 1 base from V and 5 bases from J, leaving 12 bases between. The CDR3 consists of 15 residues.

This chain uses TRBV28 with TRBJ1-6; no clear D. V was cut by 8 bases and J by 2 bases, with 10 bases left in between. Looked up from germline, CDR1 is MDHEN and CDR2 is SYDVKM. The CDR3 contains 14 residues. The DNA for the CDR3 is TGTGCCAGCTTAAACGGCGCCTATAATTCACCCCTCCACTTT. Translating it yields CASLNGAYNSPLHF. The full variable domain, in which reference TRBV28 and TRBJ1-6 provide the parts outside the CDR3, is DVKVTQSSRYLVKRTGEKVFLECVQDMDHENMFWYRQDPGLGLRLIYFSYDVKMKEKGDIPEGYSVSREKKERFSLILESASTNQTSMYLCASLNGAYNSPLHFGNGTRLTVT.

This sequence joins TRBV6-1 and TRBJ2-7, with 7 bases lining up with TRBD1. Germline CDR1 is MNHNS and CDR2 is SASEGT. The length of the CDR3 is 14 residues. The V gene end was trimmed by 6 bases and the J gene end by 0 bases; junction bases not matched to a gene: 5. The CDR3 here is CASSRDSGSYEQYF. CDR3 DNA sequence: TGTGCCAGCAGCCGGGACAGTGGCTCCTACGAGCAGTACTTC.

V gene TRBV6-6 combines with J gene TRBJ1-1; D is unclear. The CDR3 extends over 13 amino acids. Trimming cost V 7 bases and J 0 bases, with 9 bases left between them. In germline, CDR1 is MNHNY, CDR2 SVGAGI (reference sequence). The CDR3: CASNTALNTEAFF. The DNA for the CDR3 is TGTGCCAGCAATACAGCCCTGAACACTGAAGCTTTCTTT.

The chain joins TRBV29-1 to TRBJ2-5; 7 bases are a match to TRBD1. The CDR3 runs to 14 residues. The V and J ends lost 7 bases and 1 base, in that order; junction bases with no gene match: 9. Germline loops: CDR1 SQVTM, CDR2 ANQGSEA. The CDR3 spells CSASTGRLQETQYF. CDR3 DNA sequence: TGCAGCGCCTCGACAGGGAGACTCCAAGAGACCCAGTACTTC. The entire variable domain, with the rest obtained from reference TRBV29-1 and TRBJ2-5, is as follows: SAVISQKPSRDICQRGTSLTIQCQVDSQVTMMFWYRQQPGQSLTLIATANQGSEATYESGFVIDKFPISRPNLTFSTLTVSNMSPEDSSIYLCSASTGRLQETQYFGPGTRLLVL.

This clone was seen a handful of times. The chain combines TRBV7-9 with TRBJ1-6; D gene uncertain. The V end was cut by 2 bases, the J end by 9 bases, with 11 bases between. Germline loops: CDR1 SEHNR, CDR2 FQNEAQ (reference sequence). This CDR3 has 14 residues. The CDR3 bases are TGTGCCAGCAGCTTAACTGAAGCTTCTTCACCCCTCCACTTT. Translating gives CASSLTEASSPLHF.

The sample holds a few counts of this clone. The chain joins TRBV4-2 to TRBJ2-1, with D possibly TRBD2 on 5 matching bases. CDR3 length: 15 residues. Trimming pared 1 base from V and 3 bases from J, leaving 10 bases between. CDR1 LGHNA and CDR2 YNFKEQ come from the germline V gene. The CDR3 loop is CASSQVEGSYNEQFF. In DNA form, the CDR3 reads TGTGCCAGCAGCCAAGTGGAAGGGAGCTACAATGAGCAGTTCTTC.

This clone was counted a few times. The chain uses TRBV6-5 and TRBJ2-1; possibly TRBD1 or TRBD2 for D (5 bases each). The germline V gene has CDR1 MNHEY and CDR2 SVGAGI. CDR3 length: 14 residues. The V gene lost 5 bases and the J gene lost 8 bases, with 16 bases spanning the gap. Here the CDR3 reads CASSGDPGFDEQFF. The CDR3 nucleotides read TGTGCCAGCAGTGGGGACCCGGGTTTCGATGAGCAGTTCTTC.

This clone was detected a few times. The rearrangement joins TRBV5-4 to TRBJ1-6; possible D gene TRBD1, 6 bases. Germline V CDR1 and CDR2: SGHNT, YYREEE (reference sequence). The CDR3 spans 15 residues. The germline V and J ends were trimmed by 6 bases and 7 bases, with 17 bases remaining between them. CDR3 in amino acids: CASNQQGGGNSPLHF. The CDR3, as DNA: TGTGCCAGCAACCAACAGGGAGGTGGGAATTCACCCCTCCACTTT.